The T cell receptor (beta chain) under discussion was sequenced for a study of blood T cell repertoires in COVID-19. This clone was detected a few times. Here immunoSEQ multiplex PCR was the method, and the copy in TCRdb shows in-frame clones only, minus some. This repertoire shows over 350,000 clones, approximately 87% found once; its top ten account for approximately 9.3%. Participant reports of clinical history set cohort assignment. Germline V lookup: CDR1 SGHRS, CDR2 YFSETQ. Trimming took off 3 bases at V and 0 bases at J, with 10 bases between the two ends. This CDR3 spans 15 amino acids. This sequence originates from a woman between 45 and 65 years old who had recovered from COVID-19. This chain joins TRBV5-1 and TRBJ1-3; no clear D. The sequenced material came from PBMCs or T cells enriched from blood (not recorded which). This CDR3 is CASSSVPVSGNTIYF. CDR3 DNA sequence: TGCGCCAGCAGCTCGGTCCCTGTCTCTGGAAACACCATATATTTT.